The 5 T cell receptor beta chains in this list originate from one sample, sequenced in a study of cytomegalovirus exposure and HLA in healthy donors. Generated by immunoSEQ multiplex PCR, the TCRdb table keeps only in-frame clones and is missing some. The table records 190,000 or so clones, approximately 84% of them present only once. The sample consisted of PBMCs. These receptors were taken from a woman aged 18-29 years in good health and CMV-seropositive.

This clone has only one observation. The CDR3 loop reads CASSNLGSSYEQYF. CDR3 coding DNA: TGTGCCAGTAGTAATCTGGGGAGCTCCTACGAGCAGTACTTC. This chain joins TRBV19 and TRBJ2-7, with D possibly being TRBD2 (5 bases). CDR1 and CDR2 (germline): LNHDA, SQIVND (reference sequence). The V and J ends lost 4 bases and 0 bases respectively, with 10 bases between them. The CDR3 runs 14 residues.

The V gene is TRBV9, the J gene TRBJ1-1; the match to TRBD1 covers 11 bases. Germline loops: CDR1 SGDLS, CDR2 YYNGEE. CDR3 length: 15 residues. Unmatched junction bases numbered 2, after V lost 0 bases and J lost 4 bases. CDR3 nucleotides: TGTGCCAGCAGCGTAGGAGGGACAGGGGGCACTGAAGCTTTCTTT. This gives the protein CASSVGGTGGTEAFF. Full variable domain (remainder filled in from reference TRBV9 and TRBJ1-1): DSGVTQTPKHLITATGQRVTLRCSPRSGDLSVYWYQQSLDQGLQFLIQYYNGEERAKGNILERFSAQQFPDLHSELNLSSLELGDSALYFCASSVGGTGGTEAFFGQGTRLTVV.

A single count supports this clone. The chain is built from TRBV5-4 and TRBJ1-2, with TRBD1 as a possible D gene (5 bases). The germline CDR1 and CDR2 sequences are SGHNT and YYREEE (reference sequence). The CDR3 loop spans 15 amino acids. The V end lost 1 base, the J end lost 11 bases, and 21 bases lay between the germline ends. As DNA, the CDR3 is TGTGCCAGCAGCTTGTTTAGGGGCTCTTTAATGGATTACACCTTC. This translates into CASSLFRGSLMDYTF.

This clone was counted once. The chain has TRBV10-3 and TRBJ2-1; 9 bases match TRBD2. The CDR3 runs 15 residues. Germline V gives CDR1 ENHRY, CDR2 SYGVKD. Trimming took 8 bases from V and 4 from J; bases not matched to a gene: 9. The CDR3 sequence: CAIASGGPTYNEQFF. CDR3 nucleotide sequence: TGTGCCATCGCCAGCGGGGGGCCGACGTACAATGAGCAGTTCTTC.

This clone occurred once. V gene TRBV4-1 combines with J gene TRBJ2-6; D remains ambiguous. Germline V lookup: CDR1 MGHRA, CDR2 YSYEKL. This CDR3 region has 15 residues. V lost 4 bases and J lost 4, with 11 bases in between. CDR3 sequence reads: CASSPIRVGANVLTF. The CDR3 region has the DNA TGCGCCAGCAGCCCTATACGTGTGGGGGCCAACGTCCTGACTTTC.